This passage covers 5 T cell receptor beta chains from one sample sequenced in a study of cytomegalovirus exposure and HLA in healthy donors. PCR primers comprised 60 Vbeta and 13 Jbeta primers. Only in-frame clones appear in the TCRdb table, and some are missing; sequencing was by immunoSEQ multiplex PCR. Of 160,000 or so clones in the sample, approximately 80% were seen once. Sequenced: PBMCs. These receptors all come from a woman between 50 and 59 years old in good health and CMV-seronegative.

The sample holds a few counts of this clone. The J gene is TRBJ1-2, the V gene TRBV7-9, with D uncertain. The CDR3 is made up of 13 amino acids. Germline CDR1 SEHNR, CDR2 FQNEAQ (reference sequence). The V and J ends lost 1 base and 4 bases respectively, with 7 bases between them. The CDR3 nucleotides are TGTGCCAGCAGCTTAGGGCCAAGCTATGGCTACACCTTC. Protein sequence: CASSLGPSYGYTF. Looking up the rest from reference TRBV7-9 and TRBJ1-2 gives the full variable domain: DTGVSQNPRHKITKRGQNVTFRCDPISEHNRLYWYRQTLGQGPEFLTYFQNEAQLEKSRLLSDRFSAERPKGSFSTLEIQRTEQGDSAMYLCASSLGPSYGYTFGSGTRLTVV.

The J gene is TRBJ2-5, the V gene TRBV5-1; D ambiguous. Near its end, the DNA agrees better with TRBJ2-7, so the J call may be wrong. CDR1 and CDR2 (germline): SGHRS, YFSETQ. This CDR3 is built from 12 residues. The CDR3: CASSLTTYEQYF. The CDR3 DNA is TGCGCCAGCAGCCTAACTACCTACGAGCAGTACTTC.

This clone showed up just once. The gene calls are TRBV4-2 and TRBJ2-7; 8 nucleotides match TRBD2. The CDR3 runs to 16 residues. V lost 0 bases, J lost 3 bases, and 7 bases stayed unmatched. Germline V CDR1 and CDR2: LGHNA, YNFKEQ. The CDR3 coding sequence is TGTGCCAGCAGCCAAGATTCAACTAGCGGTGGCTACGAGCAGTACTTC. It specifies CASSQDSTSGGYEQYF.

This chain connects TRBV5-6 to TRBJ1-5, with D perhaps TRBD1 (5 bases). V gave up 0 bases and J gave up 0 bases, with 19 bases separating them. This CDR3 has 19 amino acids. The V gene's germline CDR1 is SGHDT and CDR2 YYEEEE. This CDR3 is CASSLAGLQGDYSNQPQHF. The CDR3 coding sequence is TGTGCCAGCAGCTTGGCGGGACTACAAGGGGACTATAGCAATCAGCCCCAGCATTTT.

The chain joins TRBV13 to TRBJ1-3; D call uncertain. V was trimmed by 4 bases and J by 2 bases, leaving 9 bases between them. Germline loops: CDR1 PRHDT, CDR2 FYEKMQ (reference sequence). The CDR3 spans 14 residues. CDR3 residues: CASSSYSAGNTIYF. The CDR3 nucleotides are TGTGCCAGCAGCTCATACAGTGCTGGAAACACCATATATTTT.